The T cell receptor (beta chain) described here comes from a study of blood T cell repertoires in COVID-19. The germline V gene encodes CDR1 SGHRS and CDR2 YFSETQ. Trimming cost V 3 bases and J 7 bases; bases outside gene matches: 1. CDR3 length equals 12 residues. Sequencing used immunoSEQ multiplex PCR; TCRdb keeps in-frame clones, though not all of them. The sample lists about 190,000 clones; roughly 90% were seen once. The rearrangement joins TRBV5-1 to TRBJ2-4; 7 nucleotides match TRBD2. This clonotype was sampled from a middle-aged man with acute or convalescent COVID-19. The sample comprised peripheral blood. DNA of the CDR3: TGCGCCAGCAGCTACGGGGGGAACATTCAGTACTTC. Its protein product is CASSYGGNIQYF.